This T cell receptor (beta chain) was found in a study of shared clonotypes between healthy human individuals. Profiling relied on immunoSEQ multiplex PCR, and the TCRdb table lists in-frame clones only, not all of them. The table lists fewer than 3 million clones, roughly 90% of them singletons. The CDR3 runs to 18 residues. Germline V gene sequence: CDR1 SGHRS, CDR2 YFSETQ. V was shortened by 0 bases and J by 0 bases, with 13 bases between the two germline ends. This clone was recorded once. The chain recombines TRBV5-1 with TRBJ2-6; the D gene is possibly TRBD2 (6 bases). This receptor was taken from a man between 18 and 29 years old in good health. Some clones in this sample may be carry-over from other donors' samples. Sequencing was carried out using naive CD4+ T cells from PBMCs. The subset was: CD45RA+ positively selected. Here the CDR3 DNA reads TGCGCCAGCAGCTTGGGCGGGACCGTCAGCTCTGGGGCCAACGTCCTGACTTTC. This codes for CASSLGGTVSSGANVLTF.